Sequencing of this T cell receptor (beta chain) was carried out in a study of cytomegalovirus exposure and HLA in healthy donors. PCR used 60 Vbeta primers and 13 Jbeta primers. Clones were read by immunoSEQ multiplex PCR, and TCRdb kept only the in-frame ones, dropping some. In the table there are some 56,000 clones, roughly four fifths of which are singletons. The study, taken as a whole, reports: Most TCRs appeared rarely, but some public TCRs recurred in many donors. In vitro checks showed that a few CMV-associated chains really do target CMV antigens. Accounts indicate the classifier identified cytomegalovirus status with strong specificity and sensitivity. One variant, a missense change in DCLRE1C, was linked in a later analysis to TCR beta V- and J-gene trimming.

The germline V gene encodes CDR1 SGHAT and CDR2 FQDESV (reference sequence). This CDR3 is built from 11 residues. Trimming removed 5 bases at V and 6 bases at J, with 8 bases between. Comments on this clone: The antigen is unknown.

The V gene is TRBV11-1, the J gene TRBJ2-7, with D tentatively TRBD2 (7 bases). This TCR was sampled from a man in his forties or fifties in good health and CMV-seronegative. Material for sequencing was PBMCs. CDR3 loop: CASSGGAEQYF. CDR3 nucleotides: TGTGCCAGCAGCGGGGGGGCCGAGCAGTACTTC.